This TCR beta chain was captured in a study of healthy donors' naive CD4 and CD8 T cells. Study-level results: A reported CD4+/CD8+ bias affected most V and J genes in naive cells. Negatively charged CDR3s marked CD8+ lineage; positively charged CDR3s marked CD4+ lineage. Bulk sequencing left alpha and beta chains unpaired.

This clonotype was recorded once. Its antigen is unidentified. Trimming removed 0 bases at V and 3 bases at J, with 11 bases between. The CDR3 covers 16 residues. Germline values: CDR1 LGHNA, CDR2 YSLEER. CD4+CD8-CD45RO-CD45RA+ cells were naive CD4+; CD8+CD4-CD45RA+CD27bright cells were naive CD8+. A linear amplification protocol produced the TCR libraries from around 0.55 ug of total RNA. TCRdb analysed the reads with MiXCR anew, one entry per CDR3 protein. In the table there are about 180,000 distinct CDR3 sequences, 65% to 80% of which are singletons. The V gene is TRBV4-3, the J gene TRBJ2-2; D remains unclear. The sequencing sample was made of naive CD4+ and CD8+ T cells sorted from blood, pooled from several donors. The TCR comes from a pool of human donors in good health; the sample pools cells from several healthy donors. CDR3 bases: TGCGCCAGCAGCCAAGAGGAAGGCAGGTACACCGGGGAGCTGTTTTTT. This gives the protein CASSQEEGRYTGELFF.